The rows below give T cell receptor beta chains drawn from one sample of a study of blood T cell repertoires in COVID-19. The table came from immunoSEQ multiplex PCR; TCRdb's copy has only in-frame clones and leaves some out. There are about 80,000 clones in the sample; around 91% occur only once, and roughly 12% lies in the top ten. Source material: peripheral blood. The receptors were sampled from a man in his 70s with active or convalescent COVID-19. Each CDR3 is given with its conserved first and last residue. The D gene is left open where the match is weak. Clone size appears in some rows only: once, few, many, or a class for an expanded clone.

TRBV29-1,-,TRBJ1-6,TRBD1,TGCAGCGCTGGGGACAGTGCAAATTCACCCCTCCACTTT,CSAGDSANSPLHF
TRBV5-4,-,TRBJ1-4,-,TGTGCCAGCAGCCGGGGTCAGGACTTTGGGGAAAAACTGTTTTTT,CASSRGQDFGEKLFF
TRBV24-1,-,TRBJ1-2,-,TGTGCCACCAGTGACTCCGGGACATCGTATGGCTACACCTTC,CATSDSGTSYGYTF
TRBV4-3,-,TRBJ1-2,-,TGCGCCAGCAGCCAAGATCGGTCTAAGAACCCTGGCTACACCTTC,CASSQDRSKNPGYTF
TRBV4-1,-,TRBJ2-3,-,TGCGCCAGCAGCCATGCACCCGCAGGAGATACGCAGTATTTT,CASSHAPAGDTQYF
TRBV30,-,TRBJ1-1,-,TGTGCCTGGAGTGGGGGGGATGGTGAGGCTTTCTTT,CAWSGGDGEAFF
TRBV9,few,TRBJ1-1,-,TGTGCCAGCAGCGTAGGGGAGGGAACAACGGCTTTCTTT,CASSVGEGTTAFF
TRBV12-3/TRBV12-4,-,TRBJ2-3,-,TGTGCCAGCAGCTCCACAGATACGCAGTATTTT,CASSSTDTQYF
TRBV15,-,TRBJ2-2,-,TGTGCCACCAGCAGAGATCTAGACTCCCCCTGGCAGGAGCTGTTTTTT,CATSRDLDSPWQELFF
TRBV5-1,-,TRBJ2-7,-,TGCGCCAGCCGGGGGGCAGGGGGCATTTACGAGCAGTACTTC,CASRGAGGIYEQYF
TRBV9,-,TRBJ2-2,TRBD2,TGTGCCAGCAGCGGACGGACGGGGGGGCGGACCGGGGAGCTGTTTTTT,CASSGRTGGRTGELFF
TRBV24-1,-,TRBJ2-5,TRBD1,TGTGCCACCAGGGACAGGGGGAGGGAGACCCAGTACTTC,CATRDRGRETQYF
TRBV10-1,-,TRBJ1-1,TRBD1,TGCGCCAGCAGCGGAGGGACAGGGGTCAACTGGGCTTTCTTT,CASSGGTGVNWAFF
TRBV29-1,-,TRBJ1-1,TRBD1,TGCAGCGTTCGGGACAGCTCCTCTGAAGCTTTCTTT,CSVRDSSSEAFF
TRBV13,once,TRBJ2-3,-,TGTGCCAGCAGCTTAGTTGGGACATACACAGATACGCAGTATTTT,CASSLVGTYTDTQYF
TRBV6-5,-,TRBJ1-6,TRBD1,TGTGCCAGCAGTTACACAGGGGGGAATTCACCCCTCCACTTT,CASSYTGGNSPLHF
TRBV5-6,-,TRBJ2-3,-,TGTGCCAGCAGCTCGGCGGGTCTTTATGATGAAGATACGCAGTATTTT,CASSSAGLYDEDTQYF
TRBV2,few,TRBJ2-7,-,TGTGCCAGCAGTGAGCAGGGAATAGGCTACGAGCAGTACTTC,CASSEQGIGYEQYF
TRBV10-3,-,TRBJ1-4,-,TGTGCCATCAGTGAGAGGGCAGGGGAAGAAAAACTGTTTTTT,CAISERAGEEKLFF
TRBV4-3,-,TRBJ1-2,-,TGCGCCAGCAGCCTTCGGCCAGGCTATGGCTACACCTTC,CASSLRPGYGYTF
TRBV11-2,-,TRBJ1-1,-,TGTGCCAGCAGCTCAGGCAGGGTTCTTTACGAAGCTTTCTTT,CASSSGRVLYEAFF
TRBV15,once,TRBJ2-7,-,TGTGCCACCAGCGGTCGCGTTGGTTTGTACGAGCAGTACTTC,CATSGRVGLYEQYF
TRBV18,-,TRBJ1-2,TRBD1,TGTGCCAGCTCACCGTGGGACAGGGGGAACTATGGCTACACCTTC,CASSPWDRGNYGYTF
TRBV7-3,once,TRBJ1-2,-,TGTGCCAGCAGCTTAATACCGCTCCGGGGCTACACCTTC,CASSLIPLRGYTF
TRBV18,-,TRBJ1-1,TRBD1,TGTGCCAGCTCACCGGACAGGGTGTACACTGAAGCTTTCTTT,CASSPDRVYTEAFF
TRBV7-6,-,TRBJ1-1,TRBD1,TGTGCCAGCAGCTTACTGACAGGGGGGAACACTGAAGCTTTCTTT,CASSLLTGGNTEAFF
TRBV5-1,-,TRBJ1-1,TRBD1,TGCGCCAGCAGCGTGGGACAGGGTATGAACACTGAAGCTTTCTTT,CASSVGQGMNTEAFF
TRBV28,-,TRBJ2-5,-,TGTGCCAGCAGTTTATTACAGGGTAGTAAAGAGACCCAGTACTTC,CASSLLQGSKETQYF
TRBV5-1,-,TRBJ2-5,-,TGCGCCAGCAGCTTGGAGTCAGGGGAAGAGACCCAGTACTTC,CASSLESGEETQYF
TRBV7-2,-,TRBJ1-5,TRBD1,TGTGCCACGGGACAGGGGACCAATCAGCCCCAGCATTTT,CATGQGTNQPQHF
TRBV30,-,TRBJ1-1,-,TGTGCCTGGAGTTCGAAGATCCCCGGGAGCACTGAAGCTTTCTTT,CAWSSKIPGSTEAFF
TRBV4-1,-,TRBJ2-1,TRBD2,TGCGCCAGCAGCCAAGGGACTAGTTCGCCCAATGAGCAGTTCTTC,CASSQGTSSPNEQFF
TRBV7-9,-,TRBJ1-2,-,TGTGCCAGCAGCGAGACTGCCTATGGCTACACCTTC,CASSETAYGYTF
TRBV7-9,-,TRBJ2-2,-,TGTGCCAGCACCCCCTGGTCGGGCACCGGGGAGCTGTTTTTT,CASTPWSGTGELFF
TRBV7-9,-,TRBJ1-6,TRBD1,TGTGCCAGCAGCCCCGCCGGGACAGGGATTTCACCCCTCCACTTT,CASSPAGTGISPLHF
TRBV6-5,few,TRBJ2-2,-,TGTGCCAGCTGCAGGGTGGTAGGGGCCGGGGAGCTGTTTTTT,CASCRVVGAGELFF
TRBV11-2,-,TRBJ2-7,-,TGTGCCAGCAGCTTAGGAGGGGGCTACGAGCAGTACTTC,CASSLGGGYEQYF
TRBV6-1,-,TRBJ1-5,TRBD1,TGTGCCAGCAGTGGGGGACAGGTCTATAGCAATCAGCCCCAGCATTTT,CASSGGQVYSNQPQHF
TRBV5-6,-,TRBJ1-2,-,TGTGCCAGCAGCTCCCTTACTCGGGGGAGGAGAAGCTACACCTTC,CASSSLTRGRRSYTF
TRBV4-2,-,TRBJ2-3,TRBD2,TGTGCCAGCAGCCAAGATCGGCCACTAGCGGGGCCCTTGAAGGGTACGCAGTATTTT,CASSQDRPLAGPLKGTQYF
TRBV7-2,-,TRBJ2-7,-,TGTGCCAGCAGCTTAGAGACCCTTTCGGACTATTCGTACTTC,CASSLETLSDYSYF
TRBV18,-,TRBJ2-7,-,TGTGCCAGCTCACCATCAGGGTCCCCCTACGAGCAGTACTTC,CASSPSGSPYEQYF
TRBV6-2/TRBV6-3,once,TRBJ1-5,-,TGTGCCAGCAGTTACTCGGTGACAGCGTACAATCAGCCCCAGCATTTT,CASSYSVTAYNQPQHF
TRBV28,-,TRBJ1-2,TRBD1,TGTGCCAGCAGAGCCGGGACAGGGGGCGGAGGAGGCTACACCTTC,CASRAGTGGGGGYTF
TRBV19,-,TRBJ2-2,TRBD1,TGTGCCAGTAGCCGGGGCCCAGGGGGGAACACCGGGGAGCTGTTTTTT,CASSRGPGGNTGELFF
TRBV4-1,-,TRBJ1-1,-,TGCGCCAGCAGCCAAGATAGAGTTTTCGGAGACACTGAAGCTTTCTTT,CASSQDRVFGDTEAFF
TRBV5-4,-,TRBJ2-7,-,TGTGCCAGCAGCTTGTTGCAGGGCCGGGAGCAGTACTTC,CASSLLQGREQYF
TRBV7-8,-,TRBJ1-1,-,TGTGCCAGCAGCCTTGAGGGCGTCAACACTGAAGCTTTCTTT,CASSLEGVNTEAFF
TRBV14,-,TRBJ2-4,-,TGTGCCAGCAGCCAAAGAAGACAGACAAACATTCAGTACTTC,CASSQRRQTNIQYF
TRBV4-3,-,TRBJ2-5,-,TGCGCCAGCAGCATGCCCCCCAGGGGAGAGACCCAGTACTTC,CASSMPPRGETQYF
TRBV12-3/TRBV12-4,once,TRBJ2-1,-,TGTGCCAGCAGTTTAAGGGGATACAATGAGCAGTTCTTC,CASSLRGYNEQFF
TRBV5-6,-,TRBJ2-2,TRBD2,TGTGCCAGCAGCTCCGGACTAGCGGGGGCCTACACCGGGGAGCTGTTTTTT,CASSSGLAGAYTGELFF
TRBV30,-,TRBJ2-3,-,TGTGCCTGGAGTCCGGGGGTGACAGATACGCAGTATTTT,CAWSPGVTDTQYF
TRBV4-3,-,TRBJ1-4,-,TGCGCCAGCAGCCAAGACCAGCCGGGGACAAGGTTTAATGAAAAACTGTTTTTT,CASSQDQPGTRFNEKLFF
TRBV27,-,TRBJ1-5,-,TGTGCCAGCAGTTTACTCTCGGGGGTTGGCAATCAGCCCCAGCATTTT,CASSLLSGVGNQPQHF